Listed below are T cell receptor beta chains from one sample, sequenced in a study of monozygotic twins with inflammatory bowel disease. Following a re-call of the 5' RACE reads, TCRdb has one entry per CDR3 protein and lacks DNA. The sample's table shows about 330,000 distinct CDR3 sequences. The sample was blood. The receptor source for this set is a human donor with ulcerative colitis or Crohn's disease, or a healthy co-twin of an affected twin (not recorded which). CDR3s include the opening cysteine and the closing phenylalanine or tryptophan. Fields, in order: V gene, J gene, CDR3 protein.

>TRBV6-1|TRBJ2-1
CASSPQGRLYNEQFF
>TRBV15|TRBJ2-6
CATSLGLSSGANVLTF
>TRBV29-1|TRBJ1-2
CSVGPTGLPNYGYTF
>TRBV3-1|TRBJ1-4
CASARQGGGTNEKLFF
>TRBV5-4|TRBJ2-1
CASSLRVANNEQFF
>TRBV5-1|TRBJ1-2
CASSPEGQSYGYTF
>TRBV3-1|TRBJ2-3
CASSFLAGGGTDTQYF
>TRBV20-1|TRBJ1-2
CSVPRGNYGYTF
>TRBV2|TRBJ2-7
CASNPGQTSYEQYF
>TRBV10-3|TRBJ2-3
CAISEGPTDTQYF
>TRBV12-3/TRBV12-4|TRBJ2-3
CASSLAGTGPDTQYF
>TRBV7-9|TRBJ2-7
CASSSTDAYEQYF
>TRBV5-5|TRBJ2-2
CASSSWYRGLTGELFF
>TRBV10-3|TRBJ1-1
CAIRAGKNTEAFF
>TRBV12-3/TRBV12-4|TRBJ1-4
CASSQRDRGRGNEKLFF
>TRBV25-1|TRBJ2-3
CASRVDSRQGARDTQYF
>TRBV4-1|TRBJ2-3
CASSQKLQGKWDTDTQYF
>TRBV28|TRBJ2-1
CASIGGSYNEQFF
>TRBV5-1|TRBJ2-1
CASSTGTGTDEQFF
>TRBV28|TRBJ2-7
CASSLRALPYEQYF
>TRBV2|TRBJ2-7
CASKNEPLAEQYF
>TRBV11-2|TRBJ2-1
CASSAGLALQGGEQFF
>TRBV10-3|TRBJ2-7
CAISDVGTYEQYF
>TRBV7-2|TRBJ1-2
CASSLDPLYGYTF